This T cell receptor (beta chain) was found in a study of T cell responses to AZD1222 COVID-19 vaccine. Germline V gene lookup returns CDR1 SQVTM and CDR2 ANQGSEA. This CDR3 spans 13 amino acids. V was cut by 2 bases and J by 5 bases, with 12 bases left in between. Analysis merged second doses at about 4 or about 12 weeks. The study, taken as a whole, reports: Nearly half of spike-specific TCRs reportedly target unmutated variant regions. The study sampled repertoires only after the peak T cell response. At baseline, just a handful of AZD1222 recipients tested seropositive.

As concerns this clone: Antigen unknown.

TCRdb keeps only in-frame clones here, not all; method: immunoSEQ multiplex PCR. In the table there are under 150,000 clones, 92% of which are singletons. This chain joins TRBV29-1 and TRBJ1-1; D might be TRBD1 (5 bases). The TCR originated in an adult who received the AZD1222 COVID-19 vaccine. Sequences were derived from peripheral blood, sampled 28 days after the second AZD1222 dose. CDR3 region: CSVETGGDTEAFF. In DNA form, the CDR3 reads TGCAGCGTTGAAACGGGAGGGGATACTGAAGCTTTCTTT.